These 6 T cell receptor beta chains share one sample of origin, sequenced in a study of long-term antiretroviral therapy in people with HIV. Run at survey level, the immunoSEQ assay was version v3.0. Produced via immunoSEQ multiplex PCR; TCRdb's table is partial and in-frame only. The sample lists roughly 25,000 clones, about 80% seen once, with about 5.7% in the top ten. The sequencing here drew on unsorted PBMCs, taken 0.7 years before starting antiretroviral therapy. The receptors shown here come from a young man with HIV.

The chain joins TRBV5-3 to TRBJ2-3; TRBD2 matches at 7 bases. TRBV5-3 is an open reading frame, and its role is uncertain. CDR3 length: 17 amino acids. The J segment lost 6 bases and the V segment lost 4 bases, leaving 17 bases of the junction unmatched. CDR3 region: CARSPERTRAGRDTQYF. In nucleotides, the CDR3 is TGTGCCAGAAGCCCGGAGAGGACACGAGCGGGAAGGGATACGCAGTATTTT.

This sequence joins TRBV4-1 and TRBJ2-1; D may be TRBD2 (6 bases). Germline V lookup: CDR1 MGHRA, CDR2 YSYEKL. V dropped 3 bases and J dropped 4 bases, with 16 bases sitting between them. The CDR3 has 16 residues. CDR3 sequence: CASSHPRVAAYNEQFF. The CDR3 DNA is TGCGCCAGCAGCCACCCTCGGGTAGCGGCTTACAATGAGCAGTTCTTC.

This clone was seen once. The V and J genes are TRBV9 and TRBJ1-2; 7 bases line up with TRBD1. The CDR3 loop spans 16 amino acids. The germline V gene has CDR1 SGDLS and CDR2 YYNGEE. V dropped 4 bases and J dropped 4; count of bases not matched to a gene: 13. For the CDR3, the DNA is TGTGCCAGCAGCCCACAGGCGGCAGACAGGGCCTATGGCTACACCTTC. This translates into CASSPQAADRAYGYTF.

The chain has TRBV5-1 and TRBJ1-1, with a possible D match to TRBD1 (5 bases). Looked up from germline, CDR1 is SGHRS and CDR2 is YFSETQ. CDR3 length: 14 residues. Trimming removed 0 bases from V and 4 bases from J, with 10 bases in between. CDR3 bases: TGCGCCAGCAGCTTGGAGGGGCTGGGCACTGAAGCTTTCTTT. Translating it yields CASSLEGLGTEAFF. The whole variable domain, remainder taken from reference TRBV5-1 and TRBJ1-1, is KAGVTQTPRYLIKTRGQQVTLSCSPISGHRSVSWYQQTPGQGLQFLFEYFSETQRNKGNFPGRFSGRQFSNSRSEMNVSTLELGDSALYLCASSLEGLGTEAFFGQGTRLTVV.

The gene calls are TRBV11-2 and TRBJ1-1, with D maybe TRBD1 (6 bases). Germline CDR1 is SGHAT and CDR2 is FQNNGV. V was pared by 5 bases and J by 0 bases, with 13 bases between. This CDR3 is built from 15 residues. DNA for the CDR3: TGTGCCAGCAGCCCCGGGGCAGGGGTGAACACTGAAGCTTTCTTT. As protein: CASSPGAGVNTEAFF. Combining the CDR3 with reference TRBV11-2 and TRBJ1-1 gives the whole variable domain EAGVAQSPRYKIIEKRQSVAFWCNPISGHATLYWYQQILGQGPKLLIQFQNNGVVDDSQLPKDRFSAERLKGVDSTLKIQPAKLEDSAVYLCASSPGAGVNTEAFFGQGTRLTVV.

J is TRBJ2-7 and V is TRBV15; weak D call: TRBD1 (6 bases). Deletions cut 1 base from V and 3 bases from J, with 13 bases between. This CDR3 is built from 15 residues. Germline-derived CDR1 and CDR2 are LNHNV and YYDKDF (reference sequence). The CDR3: CATSRAGKDSYEQYF. CDR3 nucleotides: TGTGCCACCAGCAGAGCCGGCAAGGACAGCTACGAGCAGTACTTC.